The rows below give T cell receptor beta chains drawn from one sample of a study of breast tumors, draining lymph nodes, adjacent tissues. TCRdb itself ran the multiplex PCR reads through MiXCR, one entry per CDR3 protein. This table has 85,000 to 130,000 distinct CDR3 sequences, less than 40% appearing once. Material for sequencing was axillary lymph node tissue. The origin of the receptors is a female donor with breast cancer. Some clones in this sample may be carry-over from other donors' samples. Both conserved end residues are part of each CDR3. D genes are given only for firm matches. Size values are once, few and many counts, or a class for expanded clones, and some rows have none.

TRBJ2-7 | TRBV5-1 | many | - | TGCGCCAGCAGCTTGGTCTGGAAGACAGGCTACGAGCAGTACTTC | CASSLVWKTGYEQYF
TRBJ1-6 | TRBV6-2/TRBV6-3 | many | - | TGTGCCAGCAACAGTGGCGGGATTTCACCCCTCCACTTT | CASNSGGISPLHF
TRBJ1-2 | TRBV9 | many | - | - | CASSVGTGSNYGSTF
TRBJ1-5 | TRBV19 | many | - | TGTGCCAGTAGTATAGAAGGGAGAGCAAATAGCAATCAGCCCCAGCATTTT | CASSIEGRANSNQPQHF
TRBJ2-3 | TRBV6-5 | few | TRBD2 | TGTGCCAGCAGTCACTCTGGCCTAGCGGGGATGAGCACAGATACGCAGTATTTT | CASSHSGLAGMSTDTQYF
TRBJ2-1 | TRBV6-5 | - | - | - | CASIRQGNLRAVLRAGGNEQFF
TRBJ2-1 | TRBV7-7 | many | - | TGTGCTAGCAGCTTAGACTGGGTCAGGACTTCGGAGCAGTTCTTC | CASSLDWVRTSEQFF
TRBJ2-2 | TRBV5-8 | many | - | TGTGCCAGCAGCCAACCCACGAACACCGGGGAGCTGTTTTTT | CASSQPTNTGELFF
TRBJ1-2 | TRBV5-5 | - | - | TGTGCCAGCCGCACGCTAATTGGGGGATCGTATGGCTACACCTTC | CASRTLIGGSYGYTF
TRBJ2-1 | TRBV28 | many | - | TGTGCCAGCAGAACCCAGGGCCATGAGCAGTTCTTC | CASRTQGHEQFF
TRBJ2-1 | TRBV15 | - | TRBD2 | TGTGCCACCAGCAGACCTAGCGGGGTCCGTGAGCAGTTCTTC | CATSRPSGVREQFF
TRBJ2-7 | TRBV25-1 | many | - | TGTGCCAGCAGTTACCGCGGGGTGGACGGGGCCTACGAGCAGTACTTC | CASSYRGVDGAYEQYF
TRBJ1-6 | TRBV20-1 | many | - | TGCAGTGCTAGTAAGGGGACTAATAATTCACCCCTCCACTTT | CSASKGTNNSPLHF
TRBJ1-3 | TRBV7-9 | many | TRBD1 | TGTGCCAGCAGCTCACAGGGGAGTCACTCTGGAAACACCATATATTTT | CASSSQGSHSGNTIYF
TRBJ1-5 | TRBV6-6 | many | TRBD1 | TGTGCCAGCAGTACATGGGACAGAGATCTTAGCAATCAGCCCCAGCATTTT | CASSTWDRDLSNQPQHF
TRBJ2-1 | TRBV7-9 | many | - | TGTGCCAGCAGCTTCGATCAGTCCTACAATGAGCAGTTCTTC | CASSFDQSYNEQFF
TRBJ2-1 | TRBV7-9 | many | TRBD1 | TGTGCCAGCAGCTTTAGACAGGGGAGCTCCTACAATGAGCAGTTCTTC | CASSFRQGSSYNEQFF
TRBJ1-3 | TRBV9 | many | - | TGTGCCAGCAGCGTAGCTCTCGGGGGTAGTGGAAACACCATATATTTT | CASSVALGGSGNTIYF
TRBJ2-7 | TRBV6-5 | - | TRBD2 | TGTGCCAGCAGTTCCTTCAGCGGGAGCTACGAGCAGTACTTC | CASSSFSGSYEQYF
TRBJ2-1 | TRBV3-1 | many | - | TGTGCCAGCAGCCAAGAAACGAGTGGGACACTCGGGGACAATGAGCAGTTCTTC | CASSQETSGTLGDNEQFF
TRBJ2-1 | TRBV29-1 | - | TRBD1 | TGCAGCCTTGGGGGACAGGGGTCACACTATGAGCAGTTCTTC | CSLGGQGSHYEQFF
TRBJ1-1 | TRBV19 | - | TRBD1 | TGTGCCAGTACCCGACAGGGCTGGGGATCCGGGCTGAACACTGAAGCTTTCTTT | CASTRQGWGSGLNTEAFF
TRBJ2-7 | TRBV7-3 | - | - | TGTGCCAGCAGCTTAACGTTAGGGTTTACCTACGAGCAGTACTTC | CASSLTLGFTYEQYF
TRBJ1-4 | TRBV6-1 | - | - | TGTGCCAGCCTGTCGGCTAGGACCTACAATGAAAAACTGTTTTTT | CASLSARTYNEKLFF
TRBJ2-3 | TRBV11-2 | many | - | TGTGCCAGCAGCTCCCGGGACTTACTCACAGATACGCAGTATTTT | CASSSRDLLTDTQYF
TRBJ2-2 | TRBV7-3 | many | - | TGTGCCAGCAGCCCTAACCACGGGGGGCCTGGGGGGTCCGGGGAGCTGTTTTTT | CASSPNHGGPGGSGELFF
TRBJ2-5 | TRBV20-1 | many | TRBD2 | TGCAGTGCTGTTAGCGGGGGGGAGACCCAGTACTTC | CSAVSGGETQYF
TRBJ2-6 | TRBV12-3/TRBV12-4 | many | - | TGTGCCAGCAGTTTTCCCAGGGGGGCCAACGTCCTGACTTTC | CASSFPRGANVLTF
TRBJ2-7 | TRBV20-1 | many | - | TGCAGTGCTAGAGGGGACGGGACGCCTGGTCACTACGAGCAGTACTTC | CSARGDGTPGHYEQYF
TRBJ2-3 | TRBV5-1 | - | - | TGCGCCAGCAGCTTGGTCGCCAGCTCTAGCACAGATACGCAGTATTTT | CASSLVASSSTDTQYF
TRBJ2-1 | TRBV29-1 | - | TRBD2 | TGCAGCATTGAGGACCGGGGGGCTCCTTCAAGCGGGAGAAGTTTCCGGAATGAGCAGTTCTTC | CSIEDRGAPSSGRSFRNEQFF